This TCR beta chain was sequenced for a study of cytomegalovirus exposure and HLA in healthy donors (dated by TCRdb to the late 2010s). About the full investigation: An earlier analysis of 587 of the donors reported approximately 270 Gb of sequence data and approximately 110 million unique TCR beta sequences from some 180 million T cells. Of the 300 to 500 genotyped donors, 65% to 90% were placed in the genetic ancestry cluster associated with self-reported Caucasian donors. All discovery cohort repertoires had been generated using a single sequencing platform. Donor age, sex, ethnicity and CMV serostatus were compiled together with the repertoire data. Roughly 5 DR-DQ haplotypes were handled as single units for association and clustering, since linkage in the cohort was strong. An early release covering some 640 HLA-typed donors comprised 250 to 350 gigabases of sequencing data and 65 million to 100 million unique TCR sequences. Across roughly 420 genotyped donors of the cohort, an average of approximately 240,000 unique TCR beta nucleotide sequences per donor were sequenced, and roughly 20% of those sequences were non-productive. A later analysis re-analyzed previously published TCR beta repertoires from roughly 690 donors and added high-resolution HLA genotyping to study TCR occurrence patterns. The T cell repertoires of about 700 subjects were profiled by immunosequencing and related to cytomegalovirus serostatus. To predict cytomegalovirus infection status, the study brought together high-throughput TCR immunosequencing, statistical association of individual TCRs with disease status, and machine learning. Genome-wide SNP genotypes for about three fifths of the roughly 700 donors were used in a later genetic analysis, which treated that subset as a discovery cohort. HLA typing included class I and class II loci at four-digit resolution. Rather than drawing on any new phenotypic data, the later analysis identified candidate immune exposures from TCR beta sequences and the way those sequences occurred across donors. To decide whether each TCR beta V gene segment behaved as functional or pseudogenic, an earlier analysis of over 500 of the donors relied on high-throughput TCR beta sequencing. Typing coverage differed by locus: A, B, C, DRB1 and DQB1 were typed in roughly 629-630 donors, DQA1 in approximately 520, DPA1 in over 600, and DPB1 in approximately 450. A separate validation cohort of approximately 130 different subjects was used in addition to the roughly 620-subject first cohort. The study aimed to test whether signatures of past pathogen exposure could be identified by cataloging public T cell receptors.

What the study reported, not specific to this receptor: Correlated functional status among segregating V segments might be attributable to linkage disequilibrium, but an unknown experimental factor could not be ruled out. A group of highly shared sequence variants was considered likely to be a technical artifact of the sequencing pipeline. The authors suggested that the approach could potentially be generalized to other disease states and immunological phenotypes. A later analysis found that TCR association rates varied across HLA loci, with DRB1 alleles showing the most associated TCRs and HLA-C alleles the fewest. A further reported finding was that TCR beta sequences accurately predicted the HLA-A and HLA-B alleles for most subjects in the first cohort. A few of the identified cytomegalovirus-associated TCR beta chains were confirmed in vitro to be specific for cytomegalovirus antigens. The 87-base-pair reads could not distinguish some IMGT-functional V segments, including TRBV6-2 and TRBV6-3, so those segments were excluded. The classifier was reported to diagnose cytomegalovirus status with high specificity and sensitivity in both the original and validation cohorts. When HLA alleles, especially DR and DQ, strongly co-occurred, TCR associations were difficult to assign to individual alleles. In this cohort, only TCR beta chains were sequenced, and detectable features were limited by the absence of alpha or paired-chain data. CMV serostatus was the only immune exposure information available for the cohort. A later analysis reported that several top co-occurrence clusters appeared linked to parvovirus B19, influenza, CMV and Epstein-Barr virus. The earlier analysis of some 560 of the donors excluded some 15 rarely observed V segments, including chromosome 9 orphons, because counts were too low. Compared with the roughly 710-donor mean, donors in an Asian-associated ancestry cluster had fewer N-insertions in productive TCRs, according to a later genetic analysis. An association between a missense DCLRE1C variant and V-gene and J-gene trimming of TCR beta chains was found in a later genetic analysis and replicated in an independent cohort. The presence/absence analyses assumed that sequencing depth was roughly uniform across donors, and that assumption may not be true. Compared with equally common non-associated chains, HLA-associated TCR beta chains in a later analysis were more clonally expanded and had lower generation probabilities. The study gave a list of under 200 TCR beta chains associated with cytomegalovirus. At a false discovery rate of 0.05, a later analysis linked 15,000 to 20,000 TCR beta sequences to specific HLA alleles. HLA typing was unavailable for some donors at each locus, so association tests used only the typed subset. Across donors, most TCR sequences were observed very rarely, whereas some public TCRs were present in many individuals. In an earlier analysis of approximately 590 of the donors, most TCR beta V segments appeared in productive rearrangements about 87% or about 30% of the time, broadly matching IMGT annotations. According to a later analysis, most CMV-associated TCR beta chains appeared to be HLA-restricted, and the HLA associations seemed to be driven largely by CMV exposure.

Note on this clone: The clone's antigen remains unknown. Base qualities are not recorded, but no much larger clone differs from it by a single base.

Library creation used the immunoSEQ multiplex PCR assay. For the multiplex PCR, a mixture combining 60 forward primers for TCR Vbeta segments and 13 reverse primers for TCR Jbeta segments was used. Amplification of the CDR3 region of rearranged TCR beta genes was performed with a multiplex PCR assay on genomic DNA. On the Illumina HiSeq System, the amplified TCR beta libraries were sequenced as 87-base-pair reads. In the source study's methods: Across the 670 or so repertoires, a later analysis counted around 80 million unique TCR beta chains, 9.5 million to 12 million of which were shared by at least two donors. A nearest-neighbor algorithm error-corrected the raw reads and collapsed the reads into unique sequences, merging closely related sequences to remove PCR and sequencing errors. V, D and J gene segments were assigned by aligning CDR3 sequences to IMGT reference sequences. For a sequence to be retained, a match of at least six nucleotides was required to both a V gene segment and a J gene segment. A rearrangement was called productive if the CDR3 had no stop codons and remained in frame with V and J, and every other rearrangement was called non-productive. Following IMGT convention, CDR3 was defined as the stretch from the second conserved V-encoded cysteine to the conserved J-encoded phenylalanine. In an earlier analysis of more than 550 of the donors, sequences lacking an unambiguous match to a single V gene segment were excluded. An earlier analysis of 587 of the donors classified V segments as functional when productive rearrangements were above 56.7% and as segregating when the standard deviation between donors was above 5%. To diagnose cytomegalovirus status from the catalog of TCR beta chain sequences, a statistical classification framework was built. In a later analysis, TCR nucleotide sequences were compared against IMGT/GENE-DB human TR gene sequences so that V and J genes could be assigned. Using the TCRdist pipeline, a later analysis assigned CDR3 sequences along with most-parsimonious VDJ recombination scenarios. In a later analysis, each TCR beta chain was defined by its CDR3 amino acid sequence together with its V-gene family, and reads lacking a unique V-gene family were excluded. In a later analysis, approximately 590 highly shared, low-generation-probability nucleotide sequences were removed to address suspected cross-contamination and a sequencing artifact. For each public chain, a later analysis derived a clonal expansion index from normalized ranks of inferred template counts within each repertoire. A later analysis computed generation probabilities with a VDJ recombination model fitted to out-of-frame rearrangements, and checked the results against IGoR. In a later analysis, hypergeometric tests were used to score TCR-TCR, TCR-HLA and TCR-CMV co-occurrence, with a repertoire-size bias correction applied to TCR pairs. False discovery rates were estimated in a later analysis by permuting HLA or CMV assignments 20 times. In a later analysis, co-occurring TCRs were grouped using DBSCAN, and TCRdist sequence similarity was added for clustering within HLA-allele-positive subsets. For co-occurrence clustering, repertoires with fewer than 30,000 or more than 120,000 public chains were excluded, along with roughly 5 repertoires with anomalous nucleotide sharing. This is the immuneACCESS table as TCRdb keeps it, with only in-frame sequences that have V and J called. A part of the clones is gone; compared with another copy, unresolved V genes explain less than half, and the rest is unexplained. V and J calls and clone size are copied from that table; D and trimming were computed from the DNA. A total of approximately 190,000 clones appear in this sample, about 80% of them only once. 12% to 15% of the sample rests with the top ten.

The CDR3 goes from the cysteine to the phenylalanine over 11 residues. The sequence is cut down to CDR3 DNA, 33 bases in frame from base 1. Trimming at the junction amounts to 6 bases on V and 3 bases on J, and the germline ends lie 4 bases apart. Based on the germline V gene (reference sequence), the CDR1 and CDR2 sequences are LNHDA and SQIVND. The cohort consisted of approximately 670 healthy bone marrow donors. At the time of sampling, every cohort member was nominally healthy, though immune exposures that went unrecorded were likely present. The donor was CMV seropositive and belonged to the group of 250 to 300 seropositive cohort members. A peripheral blood sample was provided by each donor, and peripheral blood mononuclear cells were used for TCR beta sequencing. The Qiagen DNeasy Blood Extraction Kit was used to extract genomic DNA from the blood cell samples.

Material for sequencing was PBMCs. This clonotype originated in a woman in her thirties in good health and CMV-seropositive. The V gene is TRBV19 and the J gene is TRBJ2-3; there is no confident call for the D gene. The sequenced DNA: TGTGCCAGTAGCGTGACAGATACGCAGTATTTT. It translates to CASSVTDTQYF.